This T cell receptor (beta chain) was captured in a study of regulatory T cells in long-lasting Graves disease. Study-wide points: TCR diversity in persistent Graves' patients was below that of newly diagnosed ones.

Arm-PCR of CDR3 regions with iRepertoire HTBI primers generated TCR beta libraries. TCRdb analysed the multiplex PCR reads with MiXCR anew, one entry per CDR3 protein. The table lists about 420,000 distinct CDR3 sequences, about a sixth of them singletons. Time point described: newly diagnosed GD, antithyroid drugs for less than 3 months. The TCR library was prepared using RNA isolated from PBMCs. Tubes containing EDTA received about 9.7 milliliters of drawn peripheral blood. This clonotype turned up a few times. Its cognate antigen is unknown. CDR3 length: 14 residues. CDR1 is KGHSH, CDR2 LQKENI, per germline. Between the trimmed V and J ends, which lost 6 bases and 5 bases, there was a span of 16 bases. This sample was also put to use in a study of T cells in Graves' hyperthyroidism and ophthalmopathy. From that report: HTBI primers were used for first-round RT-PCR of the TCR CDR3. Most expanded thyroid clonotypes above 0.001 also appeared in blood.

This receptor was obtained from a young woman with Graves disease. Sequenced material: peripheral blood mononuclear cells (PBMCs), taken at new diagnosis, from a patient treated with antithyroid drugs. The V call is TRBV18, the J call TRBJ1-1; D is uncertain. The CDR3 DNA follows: TGTGCCAGCTCTCAAAGGAAAGGCTGGACTGAAGCTTTCTTT. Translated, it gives CASSQRKGWTEAFF.